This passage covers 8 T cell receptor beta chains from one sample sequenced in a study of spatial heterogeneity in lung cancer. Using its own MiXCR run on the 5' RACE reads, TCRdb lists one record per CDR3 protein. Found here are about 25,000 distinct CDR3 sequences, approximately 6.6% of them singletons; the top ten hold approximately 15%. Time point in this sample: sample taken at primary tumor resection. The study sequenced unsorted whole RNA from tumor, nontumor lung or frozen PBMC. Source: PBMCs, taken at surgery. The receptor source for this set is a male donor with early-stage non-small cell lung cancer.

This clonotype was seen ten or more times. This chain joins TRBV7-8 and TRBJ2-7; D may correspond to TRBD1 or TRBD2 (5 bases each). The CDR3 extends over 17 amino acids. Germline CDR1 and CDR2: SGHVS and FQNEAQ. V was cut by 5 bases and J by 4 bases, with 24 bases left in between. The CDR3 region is CASSIGGSQGPPYEQYV. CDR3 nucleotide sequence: TGTGCCAGCAGCATAGGTGGATCGCAGGGACCACCTTACGAGCAGTACGTC.

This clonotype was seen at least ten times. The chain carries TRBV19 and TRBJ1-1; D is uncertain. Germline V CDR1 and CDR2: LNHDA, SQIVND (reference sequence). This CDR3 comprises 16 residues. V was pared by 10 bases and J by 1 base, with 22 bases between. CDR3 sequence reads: CATSPRGGGSNTEAFF. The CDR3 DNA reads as TGTGCCACTTCCCCCAGAGGAGGCGGATCGAACACTGAAGCTTTCTTT.

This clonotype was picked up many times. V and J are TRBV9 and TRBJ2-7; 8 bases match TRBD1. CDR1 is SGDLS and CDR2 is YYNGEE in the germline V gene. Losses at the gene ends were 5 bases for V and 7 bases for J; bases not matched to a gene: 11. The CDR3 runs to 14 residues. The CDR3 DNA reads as TGTGCCAGCAGTCGCGACAGGGGAGGAGGGGAGCAGTACTTC. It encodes CASSRDRGGGEQYF.

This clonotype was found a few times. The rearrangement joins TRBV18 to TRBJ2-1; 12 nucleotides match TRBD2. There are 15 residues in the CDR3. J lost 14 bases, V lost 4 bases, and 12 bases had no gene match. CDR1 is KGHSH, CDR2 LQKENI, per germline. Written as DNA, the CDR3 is TGTGCCAGCTCACTACAGCCCCGGGCTAGCGGGGGGGAGTTCTTC. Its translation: CASSLQPRASGGEFF.

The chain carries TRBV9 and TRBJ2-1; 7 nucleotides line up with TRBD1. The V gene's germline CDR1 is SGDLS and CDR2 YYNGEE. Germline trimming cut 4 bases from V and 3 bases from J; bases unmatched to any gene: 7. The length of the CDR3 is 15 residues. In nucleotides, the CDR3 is TGTGCCAGCAGCCCAAGACAGGGAGACTACAATGAGCAGTTCTTC. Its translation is CASSPRQGDYNEQFF.

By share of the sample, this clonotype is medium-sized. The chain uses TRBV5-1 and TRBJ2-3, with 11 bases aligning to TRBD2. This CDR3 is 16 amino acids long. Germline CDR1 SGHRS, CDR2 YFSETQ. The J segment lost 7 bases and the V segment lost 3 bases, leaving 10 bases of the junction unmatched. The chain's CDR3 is CASSSSIAGGRYTQYF. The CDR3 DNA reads TGCGCCAGCAGCTCCTCGATAGCGGGGGGGCGGTATACGCAGTATTTT.

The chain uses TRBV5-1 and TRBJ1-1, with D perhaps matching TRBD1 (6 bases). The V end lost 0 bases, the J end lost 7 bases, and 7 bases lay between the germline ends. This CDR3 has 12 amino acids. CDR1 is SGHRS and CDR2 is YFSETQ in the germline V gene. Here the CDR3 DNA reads TGCGCCAGCAGCTTGGTGACAGGTGAAGCTTTCTTT. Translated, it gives CASSLVTGEAFF.

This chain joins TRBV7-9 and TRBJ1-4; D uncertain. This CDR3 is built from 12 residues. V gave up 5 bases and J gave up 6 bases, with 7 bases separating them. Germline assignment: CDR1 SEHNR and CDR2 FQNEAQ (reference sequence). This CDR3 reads CASSHRDEKLFF. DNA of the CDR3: TGTGCCAGCAGCCACAGAGATGAAAAACTGTTTTTT.